This T cell receptor beta chain was captured in a study of blood T cell repertoires in COVID-19. Study as a whole: Whether acute or convalescent, the COVID-19 samples came from the United States, Italy and Spain. The analysed material was cDNA or gDNA that came from T cells, B-cell-depleted T cells, or PBMCs.

Enrollment of patients from Seattle took place during active infection, with longitudinal follow-up. Per the study methods: Amplification from reference gene primers served as the basis for estimated nucleated cell counts. Method: immunoSEQ multiplex PCR; TCRdb's copy keeps in-frame clones and lacks some. Clone size and V and J calls were adopted from that table, with D and trimming inferred from the DNA. Of tens of thousands of clones in the sample, 80% to 90% were seen once. The CDR3 consists of 11 residues. Trimming took off 2 bases at V and 11 bases at J, with 9 bases between the two ends. The source is a man between 35 and 55 years old with COVID-19, enrolled during active disease. The sequenced sample was peripheral blood. V and J are TRBV12-3 or TRBV12-4 and TRBJ1-1; possible D gene TRBD1, 5 bases. The CDR3 DNA reads as TGTGCCAGCAGTTTAAGGGGAGGGGCTTTCTTT. It codes for CASSLRGGAFF.